Included here is one T cell receptor beta chain sequence, with context. Its specificity is unknown. The data were obtained in a study of shared clonotypes between healthy human individuals. Study-level findings and limits: Sequencing of the sorted subsets was shown by rarefaction to be incomplete despite large depth.

Only in-frame clones appear in the TCRdb table, and some are missing; sequencing was by immunoSEQ multiplex PCR. The profile shows around 2.5 million clones, over 85% of them singletons. V trimming: 3 bases; J trimming: 6 bases; junction bases outside the gene matches: 11. Germline values: CDR1 MRHNA, CDR2 SNTAGT. This CDR3 comprises 17 residues. Sequenced: naive CD4+ T cells from PBMCs. This sample's subset: CD45RA+ positively selected. J is TRBJ1-4 and V is TRBV6-4, with 9 bases lining up with TRBD1. This receptor was identified in a man younger than 30 in good health. Some clones in this sample may be carry-over from other donors' samples. CDR3: CASSDTHRDRVDEKLFF. The CDR3 DNA sequence: TGTGCCAGCAGTGATACCCACCGGGACAGGGTAGATGAAAAACTGTTTTTT.